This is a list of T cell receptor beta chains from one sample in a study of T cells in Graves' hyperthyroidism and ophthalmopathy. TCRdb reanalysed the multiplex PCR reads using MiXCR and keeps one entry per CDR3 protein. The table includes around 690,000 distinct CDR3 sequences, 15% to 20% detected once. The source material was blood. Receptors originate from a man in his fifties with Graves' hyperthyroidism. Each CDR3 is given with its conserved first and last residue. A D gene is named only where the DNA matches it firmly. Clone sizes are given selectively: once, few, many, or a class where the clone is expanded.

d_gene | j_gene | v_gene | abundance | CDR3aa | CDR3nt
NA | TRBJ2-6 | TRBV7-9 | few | CASSFMEGAGANVLTF | TGTGCCAGCAGCTTTATGGAGGGCGCAGGGGCCAACGTCCTGACTTTC
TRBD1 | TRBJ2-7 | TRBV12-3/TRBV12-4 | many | CASSPPGQGILYEQYF | TGTGCCAGCAGTCCGCCGGGACAGGGAATCCTCTACGAGCAGTACTTC
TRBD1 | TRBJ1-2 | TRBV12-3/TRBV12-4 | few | CASSLEGQGDGYTF | TGTGCCAGCAGTTTAGAGGGACAGGGGGACGGCTACACCTTC
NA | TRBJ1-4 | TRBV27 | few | CASSLTGLGEKLFF | TGTGCCAGCAGTTTAACAGGGTTGGGTGAAAAACTGTTTTTT
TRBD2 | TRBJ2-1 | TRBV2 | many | CASSEGEGSYNEQFF | TGTGCCAGCAGTGAAGGGGAGGGGTCCTACAATGAGCAGTTCTTC
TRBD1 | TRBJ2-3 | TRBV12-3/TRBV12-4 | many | CASINPRDRVQYF | TGTGCCAGCATCAATCCCCGGGACAGGGTACAGTATTTT
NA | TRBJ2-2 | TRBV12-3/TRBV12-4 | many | CASTPRVGNTGELFF | TGTGCCAGCACCCCCAGGGTAGGGAACACCGGGGAGCTGTTTTTT
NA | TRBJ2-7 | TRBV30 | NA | CAWSVLGSEQYF | TGTGCCTGGAGTGTACTAGGGAGCGAGCAGTACTTC
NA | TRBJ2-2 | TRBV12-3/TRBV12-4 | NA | CASNEQTLAGELFF | TGTGCCAGCAATGAACAGACTTTAGCCGGGGAGCTGTTTTTT
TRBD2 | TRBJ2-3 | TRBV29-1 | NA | CSVEGGGDPLTDTQYF | TGCAGCGTTGAAGGCGGGGGGGATCCCCTCACAGATACGCAGTATTTT
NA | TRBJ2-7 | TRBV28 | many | CASSTPGTQPYEQYF | TGTGCCAGCAGTACGCCTGGGACGCAACCCTACGAGCAGTACTTC
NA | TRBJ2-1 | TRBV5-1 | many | CASRSALGALGEQFF | TGCGCCAGCAGGTCAGCTTTGGGTGCTTTAGGTGAGCAGTTCTTC
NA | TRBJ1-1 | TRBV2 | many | CASSQWGGDTEAFF | TGTGCCAGCAGTCAGTGGGGGGGGGACACTGAAGCTTTCTTT
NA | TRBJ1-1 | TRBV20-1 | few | CSATGTEAFF | TGCAGTGCTACTGGGACTGAAGCTTTCTTT
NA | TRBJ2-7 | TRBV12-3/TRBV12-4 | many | CASSLNREKGEQYF | TGTGCCAGCAGTTTAAACAGGGAGAAAGGCGAGCAGTACTTC
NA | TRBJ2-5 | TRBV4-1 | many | CASSLDPRAETQYF | TGCGCCAGCAGCCTCGACCCGCGTGCGGAGACCCAGTACTTC